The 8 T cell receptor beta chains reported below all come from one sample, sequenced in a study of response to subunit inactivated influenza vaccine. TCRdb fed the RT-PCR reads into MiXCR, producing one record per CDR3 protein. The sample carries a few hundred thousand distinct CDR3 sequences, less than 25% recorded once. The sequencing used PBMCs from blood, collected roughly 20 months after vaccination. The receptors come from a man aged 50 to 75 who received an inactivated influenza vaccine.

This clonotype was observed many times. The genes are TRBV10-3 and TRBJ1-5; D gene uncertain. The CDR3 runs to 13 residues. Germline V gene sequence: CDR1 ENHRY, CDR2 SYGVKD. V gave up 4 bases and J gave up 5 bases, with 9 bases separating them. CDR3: CAISAVGYQPQHF. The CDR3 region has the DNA TGTGCCATCAGTGCCGTAGGATATCAGCCCCAGCATTTT.

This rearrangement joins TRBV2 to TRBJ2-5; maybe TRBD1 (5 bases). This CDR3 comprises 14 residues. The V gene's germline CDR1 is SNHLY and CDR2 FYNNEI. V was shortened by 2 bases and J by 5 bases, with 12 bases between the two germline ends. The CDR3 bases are TGTGCCAGCAGTGAATCCAGGGCGATGGAGACCCAGTACTTC. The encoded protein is CASSESRAMETQYF.

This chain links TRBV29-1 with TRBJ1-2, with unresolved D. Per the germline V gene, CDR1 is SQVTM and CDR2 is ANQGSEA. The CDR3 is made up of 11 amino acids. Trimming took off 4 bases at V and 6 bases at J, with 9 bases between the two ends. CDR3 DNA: TGCAGCGTTGTAAGTGTCGATGGCTACACCTTC. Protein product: CSVVSVDGYTF.

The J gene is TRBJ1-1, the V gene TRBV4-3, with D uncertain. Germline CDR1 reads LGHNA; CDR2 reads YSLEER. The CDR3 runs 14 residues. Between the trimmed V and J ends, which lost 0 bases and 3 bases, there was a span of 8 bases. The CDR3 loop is CASSQEGSYTEAFF. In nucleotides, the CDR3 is TGCGCCAGCAGCCAAGAAGGCAGCTACACTGAAGCTTTCTTT.

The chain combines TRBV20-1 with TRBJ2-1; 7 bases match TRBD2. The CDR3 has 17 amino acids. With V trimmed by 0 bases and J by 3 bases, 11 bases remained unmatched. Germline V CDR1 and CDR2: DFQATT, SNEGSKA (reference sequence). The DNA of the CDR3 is TGCAGTGCTAGAGATCGAGGAGGCGGGAGTCACTACAATGAGCAGTTCTTC. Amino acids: CSARDRGGGSHYNEQFF.

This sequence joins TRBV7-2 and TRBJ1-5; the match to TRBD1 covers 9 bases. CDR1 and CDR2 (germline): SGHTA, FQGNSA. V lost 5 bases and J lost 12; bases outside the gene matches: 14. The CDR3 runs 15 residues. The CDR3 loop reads CASSQYRGHSNYQHF. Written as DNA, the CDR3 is TGTGCCAGCAGCCAATACAGGGGGCACTCGAATTACCAGCATTTT.

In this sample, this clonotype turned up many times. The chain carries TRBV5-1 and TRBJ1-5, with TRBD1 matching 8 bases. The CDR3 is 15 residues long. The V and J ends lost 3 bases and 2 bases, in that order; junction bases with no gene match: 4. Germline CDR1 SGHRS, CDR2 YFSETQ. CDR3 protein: CASSSTGEGNQPQHF. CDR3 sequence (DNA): TGCGCCAGCAGCTCGACAGGGGAGGGCAATCAGCCCCAGCATTTT.

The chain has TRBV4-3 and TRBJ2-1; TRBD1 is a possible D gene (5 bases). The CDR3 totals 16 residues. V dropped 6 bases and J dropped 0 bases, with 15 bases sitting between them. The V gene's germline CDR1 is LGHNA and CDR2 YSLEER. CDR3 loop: CASRGNRYASYNEQFF. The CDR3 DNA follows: TGCGCCAGCAGAGGCAACAGGTACGCCTCCTACAATGAGCAGTTCTTC.